Listed here are 9 T cell receptor beta chains from one sample, sequenced in a study of blood T cell repertoires in COVID-19. Assay used: immunoSEQ multiplex PCR; TCRdb lists only in-frame clones, some missing. The sample records about 140,000 clones, 75% to 90% being singletons. Sequenced sample: PBMCs or T cells enriched from blood (not recorded which). These receptors came from a man in his fifties in a cohort exposed to, infected with or recovered from COVID-19 (not recorded which).

V usage is TRBV29-1 and J usage is TRBJ2-7; D might be TRBD1 (6 bases). Germline V gene sequence: CDR1 SQVTM, CDR2 ANQGSEA. This CDR3 is built from 12 residues. Trimming removed 6 bases from V and 3 bases from J, with 12 bases in between. The DNA for the CDR3 is TGCAGCGTCGGGGACACCTACTACGAGCAGTACTTC. As protein: CSVGDTYYEQYF.

V usage is TRBV19 and J usage is TRBJ2-2; TRBD2 matches at 8 bases. V gave up 2 bases and J gave up 2 bases; unmatched junction bases: 7. CDR3 length equals 17 residues. Germline assignment: CDR1 LNHDA and CDR2 SQIVND (reference sequence). CDR3 DNA sequence: TGTGCCAGTAGTATACAAGGGCTAGCGGGTAACACCGGGGAGCTGTTTTTT. Translation gives CASSIQGLAGNTGELFF.

J is TRBJ1-4 and V is TRBV20-1; no reliable D call. Germline-derived CDR1 and CDR2 are DFQATT and SNEGSKA (reference sequence). The CDR3 covers 13 residues. The ends were cut back, 6 bases at V and 6 bases at J, with 14 bases in the middle. The CDR3 nucleotides read TGCAGTGCGAGTCGAGGGAAGGATGAAAAACTGTTTTTT. Amino acid sequence: CSASRGKDEKLFF.

As DNA, the CDR3 is TGCGCCAGCAGCTTGGGCGGGTTGAGCAATCAGCCCCAGCATTTT. Amino acids: CASSLGGLSNQPQHF. The chain has TRBV5-1 and TRBJ1-5; D unresolved. Deletions cut 0 bases from V and 1 base from J, with 8 bases between. Looked up from germline, CDR1 is SGHRS and CDR2 is YFSETQ. This CDR3 has 15 residues.

The J gene is TRBJ2-3, the V gene TRBV4-3; possible D gene TRBD2, 7 bases. From germline, CDR1 is LGHNA and CDR2 YSLEER. Trimming removed 0 bases from V and 5 bases from J, with 12 bases in between. This CDR3 spans 15 amino acids. The chain's CDR3 is CASSQETGREDTQYF. In DNA, the CDR3 is TGCGCCAGCAGCCAAGAAACAGGGAGGGAAGATACGCAGTATTTT.

The chain uses TRBV28 and TRBJ1-6, with 8 bases aligning to TRBD1. This CDR3 has 14 residues. CDR1 and CDR2 (germline): MDHEN, SYDVKM. The junction had 9 bases not matched to a gene; V was cut back by 4 bases and J by 13 bases. In DNA, the CDR3 is TGTGCCAGCAGTTCCGGACAGGGCAATCGGCCCCTCCACTTT. It yields the protein CASSSGQGNRPLHF.

This clone was recorded a few times. The chain recombines TRBV19 with TRBJ1-5, with a tentative D call TRBD1 (5 bases). Germline-derived CDR1 and CDR2 are LNHDA and SQIVND (reference sequence). V lost 3 bases, J lost 7 bases, and 10 bases lay in between. The CDR3 sequence is 13 residues long. CDR3 amino acids: CASSMGQGQPQHF. CDR3 DNA: TGTGCCAGTAGTATGGGTCAGGGCCAGCCCCAGCATTTT.

A single count supports this clone. V usage is TRBV5-5 and J usage is TRBJ2-2, with D possibly matching TRBD1 (6 bases). The CDR3 is 14 residues long. V lost 4 bases and J lost 1, with 8 bases in between. Germline CDR1 is SGHKS and CDR2 is YYEKEE (reference sequence). Here the CDR3 DNA reads TGTGCCAGCAGCCCCAGGGGGAACACCGGGGAGCTGTTTTTT. Amino acids: CASSPRGNTGELFF.

As DNA, the CDR3 is TGTGCCAGCAGCTTAGTGCCTAGCGACTCCTACGAGCAGTACTTC. Protein sequence: CASSLVPSDSYEQYF. This chain uses TRBV7-9 with TRBJ2-7, with D perhaps TRBD2 (6 bases). The CDR3 is 15 residues long. With 1 base removed from V and 0 bases from J, the gap between germline ends came to 10 bases. CDR1 and CDR2 from the germline V gene are SEHNR and FQNEAQ (reference sequence).